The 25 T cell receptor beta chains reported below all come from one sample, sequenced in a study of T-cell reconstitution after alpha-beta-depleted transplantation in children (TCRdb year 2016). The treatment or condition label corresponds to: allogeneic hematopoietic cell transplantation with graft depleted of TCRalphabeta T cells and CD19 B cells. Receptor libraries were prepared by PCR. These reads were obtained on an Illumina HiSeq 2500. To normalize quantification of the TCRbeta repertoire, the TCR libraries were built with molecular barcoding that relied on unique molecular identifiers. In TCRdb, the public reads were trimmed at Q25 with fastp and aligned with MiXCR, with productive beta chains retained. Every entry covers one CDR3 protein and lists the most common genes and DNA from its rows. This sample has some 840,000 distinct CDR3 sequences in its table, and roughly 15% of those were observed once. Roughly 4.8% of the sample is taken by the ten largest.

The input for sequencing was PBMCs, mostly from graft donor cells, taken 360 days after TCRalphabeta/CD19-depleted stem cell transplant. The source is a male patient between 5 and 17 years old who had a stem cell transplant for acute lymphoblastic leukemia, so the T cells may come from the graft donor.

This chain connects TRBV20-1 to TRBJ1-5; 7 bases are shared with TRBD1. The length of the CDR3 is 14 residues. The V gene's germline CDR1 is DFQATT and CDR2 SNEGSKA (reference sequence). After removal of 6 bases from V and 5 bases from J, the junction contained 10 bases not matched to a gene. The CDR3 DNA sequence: TGCAGTGCACCTTCAGGGGGTAGGGATCAGCCCCAGCATTTT. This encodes CSAPSGGRDQPQHF.

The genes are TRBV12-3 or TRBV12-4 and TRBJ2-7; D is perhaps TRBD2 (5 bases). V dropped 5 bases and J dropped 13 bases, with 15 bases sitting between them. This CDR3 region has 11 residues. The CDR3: CASSVRGPIYF. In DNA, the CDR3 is TGTGCCAGCAGTGTAAGAGGGCCTATCTACTTC.

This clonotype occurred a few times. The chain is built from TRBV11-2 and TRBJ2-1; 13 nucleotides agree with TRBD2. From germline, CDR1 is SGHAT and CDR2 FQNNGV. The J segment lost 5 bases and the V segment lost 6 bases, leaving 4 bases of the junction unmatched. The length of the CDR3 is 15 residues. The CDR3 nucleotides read TGTGCCAGCAGATACGGGACTAGCGGGAACAATGAGCAGTTCTTC. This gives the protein CASRYGTSGNNEQFF.

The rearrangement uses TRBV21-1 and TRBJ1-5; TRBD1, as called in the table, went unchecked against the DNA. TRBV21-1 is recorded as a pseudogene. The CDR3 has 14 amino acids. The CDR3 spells CASSIRGRNQPQHF. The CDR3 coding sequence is TGTGCCAGCAGCATCAGGGGTAGGAATCAGCCCCAGCATTTT.

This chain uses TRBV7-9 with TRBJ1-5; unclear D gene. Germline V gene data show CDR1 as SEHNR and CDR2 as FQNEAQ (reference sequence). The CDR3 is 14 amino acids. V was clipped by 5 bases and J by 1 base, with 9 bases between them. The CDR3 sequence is CASSPPGSNQPQHF. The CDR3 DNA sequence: TGTGCCAGCAGCCCACCTGGGAGCAATCAGCCCCAGCATTTT.

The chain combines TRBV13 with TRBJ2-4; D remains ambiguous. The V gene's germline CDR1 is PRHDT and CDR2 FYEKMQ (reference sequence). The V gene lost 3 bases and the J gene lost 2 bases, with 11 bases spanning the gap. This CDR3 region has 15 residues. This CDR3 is CASSFKGITKNIQYF. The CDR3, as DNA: TGTGCCAGCAGCTTTAAGGGAATAACCAAAAACATTCAGTACTTC.

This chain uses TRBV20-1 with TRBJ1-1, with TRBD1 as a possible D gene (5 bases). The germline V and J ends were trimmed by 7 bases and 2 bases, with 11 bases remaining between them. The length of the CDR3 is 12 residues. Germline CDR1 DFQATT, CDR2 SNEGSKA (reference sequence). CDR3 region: CSVGRTNTEAFF. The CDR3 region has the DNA TGCAGTGTTGGACGGACAAACACTGAAGCTTTCTTT.

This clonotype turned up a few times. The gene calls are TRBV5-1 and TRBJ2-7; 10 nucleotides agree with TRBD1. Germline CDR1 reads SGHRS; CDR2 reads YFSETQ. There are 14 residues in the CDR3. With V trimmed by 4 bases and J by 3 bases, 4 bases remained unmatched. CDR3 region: CASSRDRGIYEQYF. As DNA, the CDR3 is TGCGCCAGCAGCCGGGACAGGGGAATCTACGAGCAGTACTTC.

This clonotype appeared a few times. The DNA of the CDR3 is TGCAGCGTTGTAGAGGGGAGCGCCGAGCAGTACTTC. It translates to CSVVEGSAEQYF. The chain has TRBV29-1 and TRBJ2-7; D is tentatively TRBD1 or TRBD2 (5 bases each). The CDR3 sequence is 12 residues long. V gave up 4 bases and J gave up 6 bases, with 13 bases separating them. Germline CDR1 is SQVTM and CDR2 is ANQGSEA.

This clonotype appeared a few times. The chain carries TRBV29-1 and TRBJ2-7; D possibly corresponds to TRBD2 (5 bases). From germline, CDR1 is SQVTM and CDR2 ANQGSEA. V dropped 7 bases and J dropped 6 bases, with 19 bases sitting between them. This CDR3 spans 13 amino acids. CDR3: CSGISGNYAEQYF. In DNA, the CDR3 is TGCAGCGGAATTTCGGGAAATTATGCCGAGCAGTACTTC.

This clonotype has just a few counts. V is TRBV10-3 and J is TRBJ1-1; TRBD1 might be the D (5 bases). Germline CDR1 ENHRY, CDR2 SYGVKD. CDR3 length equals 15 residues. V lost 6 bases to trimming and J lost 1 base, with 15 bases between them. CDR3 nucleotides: TGTGCCATCAGGGGACCGGGCGGGACGAACACTGAAGCTTTCTTT. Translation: CAIRGPGGTNTEAFF.

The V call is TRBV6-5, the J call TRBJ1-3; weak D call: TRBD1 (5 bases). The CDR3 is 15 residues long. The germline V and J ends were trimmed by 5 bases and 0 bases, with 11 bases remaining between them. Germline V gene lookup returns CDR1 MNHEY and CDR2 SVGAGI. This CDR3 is CASSIQASSGNTIYF. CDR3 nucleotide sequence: TGTGCCAGCAGTATACAGGCAAGCTCTGGAAACACCATATATTTT.

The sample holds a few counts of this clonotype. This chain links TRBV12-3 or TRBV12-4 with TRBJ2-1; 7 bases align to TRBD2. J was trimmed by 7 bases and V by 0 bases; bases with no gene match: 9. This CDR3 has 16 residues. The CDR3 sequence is CASSLAQWRENNEQFF. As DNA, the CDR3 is TGTGCCAGCAGTTTAGCTCAGTGGCGGGAGAATAATGAGCAGTTCTTC.

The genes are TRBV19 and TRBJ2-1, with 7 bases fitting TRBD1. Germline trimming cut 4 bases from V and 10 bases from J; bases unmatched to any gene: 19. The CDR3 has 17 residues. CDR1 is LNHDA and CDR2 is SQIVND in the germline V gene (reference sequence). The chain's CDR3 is CASSNVHDRQQGTEQFF. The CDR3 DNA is TGTGCCAGTAGTAATGTTCACGACAGGCAACAGGGGACGGAGCAGTTCTTC. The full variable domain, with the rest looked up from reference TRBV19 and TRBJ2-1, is DGGITQSPKYLFRKEGQNVTLSCEQNLNHDAMYWYRQDPGQGLRLIYYSQIVNDFQKGDIAEGYSVSREKKESFPLTVTSAQKNPTAFYLCASSNVHDRQQGTEQFFGPGTRLTVL.

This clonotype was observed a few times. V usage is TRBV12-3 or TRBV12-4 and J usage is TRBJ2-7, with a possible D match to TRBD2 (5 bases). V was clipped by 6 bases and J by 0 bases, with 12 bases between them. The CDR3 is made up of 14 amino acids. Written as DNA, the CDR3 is TGTGCCAGCAGCCGGGGTAGGCTCTCCTACGAGCAGTACTTC. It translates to CASSRGRLSYEQYF.

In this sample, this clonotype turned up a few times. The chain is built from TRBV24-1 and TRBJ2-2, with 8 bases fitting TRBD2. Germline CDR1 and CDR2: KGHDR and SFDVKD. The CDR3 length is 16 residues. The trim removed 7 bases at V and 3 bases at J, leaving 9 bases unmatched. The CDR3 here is CATSGAAGEYTGELFF. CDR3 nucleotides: TGTGCCACCAGCGGGGCAGCGGGAGAATACACCGGGGAGCTGTTTTTT.

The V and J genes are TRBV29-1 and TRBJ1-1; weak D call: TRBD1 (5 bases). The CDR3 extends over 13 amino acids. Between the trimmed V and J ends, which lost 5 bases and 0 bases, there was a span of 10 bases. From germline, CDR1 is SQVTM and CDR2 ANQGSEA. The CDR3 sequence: CSVTGLMNTEAFF. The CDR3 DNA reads TGCAGCGTTACGGGACTGATGAACACTGAAGCTTTCTTT. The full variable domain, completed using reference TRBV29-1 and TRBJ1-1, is SAVISQKPSRDICQRGTSLTIQCQVDSQVTMMFWYRQQPGQSLTLIATANQGSEATYESGFVIDKFPISRPNLTFSTLTVSNMSPEDSSIYLCSVTGLMNTEAFFGQGTRLTVV.

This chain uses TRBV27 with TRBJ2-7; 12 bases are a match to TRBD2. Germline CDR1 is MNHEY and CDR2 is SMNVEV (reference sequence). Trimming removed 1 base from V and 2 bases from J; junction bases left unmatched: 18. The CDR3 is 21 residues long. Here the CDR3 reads CASSLLARQGLGLAGTYEQYF. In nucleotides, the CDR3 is TGTGCCAGCAGTTTATTGGCCAGACAGGGTCTTGGACTAGCGGGAACCTACGAGCAGTACTTC.

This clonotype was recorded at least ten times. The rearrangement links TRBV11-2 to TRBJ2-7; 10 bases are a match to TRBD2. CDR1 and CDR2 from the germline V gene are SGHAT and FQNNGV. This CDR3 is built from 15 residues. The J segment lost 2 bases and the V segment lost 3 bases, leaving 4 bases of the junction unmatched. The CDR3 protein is CASSFSGRLTYEQYF. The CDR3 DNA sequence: TGTGCCAGCAGCTTTAGCGGGAGGCTTACCTACGAGCAGTACTTC.

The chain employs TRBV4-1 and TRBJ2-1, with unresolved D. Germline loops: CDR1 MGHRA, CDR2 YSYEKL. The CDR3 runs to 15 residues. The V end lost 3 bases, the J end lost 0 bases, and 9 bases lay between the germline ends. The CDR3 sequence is CASSQGYSSYNEQFF. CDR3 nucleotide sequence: TGCGCCAGCAGCCAGGGATACAGCTCCTACAATGAGCAGTTCTTC.

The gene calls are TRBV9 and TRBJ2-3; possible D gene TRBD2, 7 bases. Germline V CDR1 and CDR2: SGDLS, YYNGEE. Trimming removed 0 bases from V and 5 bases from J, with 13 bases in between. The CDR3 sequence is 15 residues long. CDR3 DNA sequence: TGTGCCAGCAGCGTAGACTGGGGGGGCGTAGATACGCAGTATTTT. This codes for CASSVDWGGVDTQYF. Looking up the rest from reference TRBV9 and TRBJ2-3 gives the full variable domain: DSGVTQTPKHLITATGQRVTLRCSPRSGDLSVYWYQQSLDQGLQFLIQYYNGEERAKGNILERFSAQQFPDLHSELNLSSLELGDSALYFCASSVDWGGVDTQYFGPGTRLTVL.

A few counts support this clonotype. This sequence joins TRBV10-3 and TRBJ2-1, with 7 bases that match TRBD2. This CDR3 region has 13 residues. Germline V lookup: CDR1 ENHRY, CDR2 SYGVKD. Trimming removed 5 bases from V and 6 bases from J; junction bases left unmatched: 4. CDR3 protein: CAISSGAFNEQFF. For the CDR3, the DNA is TGTGCCATCAGTAGCGGGGCTTTCAATGAGCAGTTCTTC.

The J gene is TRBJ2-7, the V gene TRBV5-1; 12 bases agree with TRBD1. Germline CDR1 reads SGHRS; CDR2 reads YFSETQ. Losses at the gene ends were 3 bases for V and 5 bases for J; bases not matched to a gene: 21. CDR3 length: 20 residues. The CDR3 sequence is CASSYQPRVPGQGALNEQYF. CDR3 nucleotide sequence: TGCGCCAGCAGCTACCAACCCAGGGTCCCGGGACAGGGGGCGCTGAACGAGCAGTACTTC.

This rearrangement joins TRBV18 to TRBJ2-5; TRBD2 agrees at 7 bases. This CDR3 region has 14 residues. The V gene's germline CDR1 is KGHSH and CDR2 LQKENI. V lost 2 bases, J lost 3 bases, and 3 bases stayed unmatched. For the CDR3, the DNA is TGTGCCAGCTCACCAGCCGGGGGGAAAGAGACCCAGTACTTC. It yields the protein CASSPAGGKETQYF.

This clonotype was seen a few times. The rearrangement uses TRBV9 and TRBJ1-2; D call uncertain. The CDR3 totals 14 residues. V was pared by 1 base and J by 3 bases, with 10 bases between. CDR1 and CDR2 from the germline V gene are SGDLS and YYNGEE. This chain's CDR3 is CASSVINGDYGYTF. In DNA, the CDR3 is TGTGCCAGCAGCGTAATAAACGGGGACTATGGCTACACCTTC.